A selection of T cell receptor beta chains follows, all from one sample in a study of T-cell reconstitution after alpha-beta-depleted transplantation in children. TCRdb re-analysed the PCR reads in MiXCR, keeping a single row per CDR3 protein. The sample holds a few hundred thousand distinct CDR3 sequences, over 9% seen once. The specimen comprised PBMCs from the stem cell graft donor, sampled from the stem cell graft. Every receptor here comes from a human donor who donated a stem cell graft to a child with acute lymphoblastic leukemia. The CDR3 runs from the conserved cysteine through the conserved F or W. The D gene is left open where the match is weak. A row's size may be missing; if present it is once, few, many or a size class.

J: TRBJ2-1
D: TRBD2
size: few
V: TRBV12-3/TRBV12-4
CDR3: CASSGLLAGVVNEQFF
DNA: TGTGCCAGCAGTGGACTTCTAGCGGGAGTGGTGAATGAGCAGTTCTTC

J: TRBJ1-5
D: -
size: many
V: TRBV9
CDR3: CASSAPWRGRGQPQHF
DNA: TGTGCCAGCAGCGCTCCCTGGCGTGGGCGAGGTCAGCCCCAGCATTTT

J: TRBJ2-3
D: -
size: -
V: TRBV20-1
CDR3: CSAMDRLTDTQYF
DNA: TGCAGTGCTATGGACAGACTCACAGATACGCAGTATTTT

J: TRBJ1-2
D: TRBD1
size: few
V: TRBV7-2
CDR3: CASSRRDRLFDGYTF
DNA: TGTGCCAGCAGCCGACGGGACAGGCTTTTCGATGGCTACACCTTC

J: TRBJ2-7
D: -
size: few
V: TRBV4-3
CDR3: CASSQDVSTAAYEQYF
DNA: TGCGCCAGCAGCCAAGATGTGAGTACAGCGGCGTACGAGCAGTACTTC

J: TRBJ2-2
D: -
size: few
V: TRBV4-1
CDR3: CASSHAQGPGELFF
DNA: TGCGCCAGCAGCCATGCCCAGGGTCCCGGGGAGCTGTTTTTT

J: TRBJ1-1
D: TRBD1
size: many
V: TRBV27
CDR3: CASSPGGMNTEAFF
DNA: TGTGCCAGCAGTCCAGGGGGAATGAACACTGAAGCTTTCTTT

J: TRBJ2-7
D: -
size: many
V: TRBV28
CDR3: CASNTYEQYF
DNA: TGTGCCAGCAATACCTACGAGCAGTACTTC

J: TRBJ2-3
D: TRBD2
size: -
V: TRBV10-3
CDR3: CASSNPGGRTDTQYF
DNA: TGTGCCAGCAGCAACCCGGGAGGGAGAACAGATACGCAGTATTTT

J: TRBJ2-1
D: -
size: -
V: TRBV18
CDR3: CASSAYSGYNEQFF
DNA: TGTGCCAGCTCAGCATACAGTGGATACAATGAGCAGTTCTTC

J: TRBJ2-1
D: TRBD2
size: few
V: TRBV29-1
CDR3: CSGIGTSRDEQFF
DNA: TGCAGCGGGATAGGGACTAGTCGGGATGAGCAGTTCTTC

J: TRBJ2-7
D: -
size: -
V: TRBV20-1
CDR3: CSAGRLDSYEQYF
DNA: TGCAGTGCAGGGAGGCTTGACTCCTACGAGCAGTACTTC

J: TRBJ1-2
D: -
size: -
V: TRBV4-3
CDR3: CASSQGADPNYGYTF
DNA: TGCGCCAGCAGCCAAGGGGCAGACCCAAACTATGGCTACACCTTC

J: TRBJ2-1
D: TRBD2
size: few
V: TRBV20-1
CDR3: CSARGPAGSYNEQFF
DNA: TGCAGTGCTAGAGGACCAGCGGGAAGCTACAATGAGCAGTTCTTC

J: TRBJ2-7
D: -
size: few
V: TRBV7-2
CDR3: CASSLAAGISSYEQYF
DNA: TGTGCCAGCAGCTTAGCTGCGGGGATTAGCTCCTACGAGCAGTACTTC

J: TRBJ1-1
D: -
size: -
V: TRBV7-8
CDR3: CASSLGHGRNTEAFF
DNA: TGTGCCAGCAGCTTGGGACACGGACGGAACACTGAAGCTTTCTTT

J: TRBJ2-6
D: TRBD2
size: -
V: TRBV12-3/TRBV12-4
CDR3: CARSGTSGSPSGANVLTF
DNA: TGTGCCCGCAGCGGGACTAGCGGGTCCCCTTCTGGGGCCAACGTCCTGACTTTC